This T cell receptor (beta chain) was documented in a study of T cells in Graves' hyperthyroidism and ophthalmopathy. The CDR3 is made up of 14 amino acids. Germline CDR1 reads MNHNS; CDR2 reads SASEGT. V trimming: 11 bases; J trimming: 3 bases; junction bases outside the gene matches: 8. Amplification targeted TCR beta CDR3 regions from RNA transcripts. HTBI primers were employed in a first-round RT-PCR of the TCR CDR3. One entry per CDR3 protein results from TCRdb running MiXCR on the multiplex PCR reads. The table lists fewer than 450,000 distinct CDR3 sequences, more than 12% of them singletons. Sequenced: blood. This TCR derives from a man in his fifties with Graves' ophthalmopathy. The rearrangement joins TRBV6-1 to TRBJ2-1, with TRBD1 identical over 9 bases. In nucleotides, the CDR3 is TGTGCCTTAACTGGGGGACAGGGCTACAATGAGCAGTTCTTC. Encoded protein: CALTGGQGYNEQFF.